There are a few counts of the clone carrying this T cell receptor (beta chain). As yet, its antigen is unknown. The sample is drawn from a study of cytomegalovirus exposure and HLA in healthy donors. Overall study findings and caveats: One variant, a missense change in DCLRE1C, was linked in a later analysis to TCR beta V- and J-gene trimming.

The PCR was carried out with 60 Vbeta primers and 13 Jbeta primers. The data were produced by immunoSEQ multiplex PCR, yet TCRdb's version contains in-frame clones alone and is incomplete. This sample has approximately 170,000 clones, with roughly 80% found just once. The sequence was obtained from a woman between 18 and 29 years old in good health and CMV-seronegative. Material: PBMCs.

The DNA of the CDR3 is TGTGCCAGCAGTGATGAGGACAGGGTGTCTGAAAAACTGTTTTTT. Protein sequence: CASSDEDRVSEKLFF. V usage is TRBV6-1 and J usage is TRBJ1-4; 8 bases fit TRBD1. V lost 3 bases and J lost 7; bases outside the gene matches: 7. CDR3 length: 15 amino acids. Germline values: CDR1 MNHNS, CDR2 SASEGT.